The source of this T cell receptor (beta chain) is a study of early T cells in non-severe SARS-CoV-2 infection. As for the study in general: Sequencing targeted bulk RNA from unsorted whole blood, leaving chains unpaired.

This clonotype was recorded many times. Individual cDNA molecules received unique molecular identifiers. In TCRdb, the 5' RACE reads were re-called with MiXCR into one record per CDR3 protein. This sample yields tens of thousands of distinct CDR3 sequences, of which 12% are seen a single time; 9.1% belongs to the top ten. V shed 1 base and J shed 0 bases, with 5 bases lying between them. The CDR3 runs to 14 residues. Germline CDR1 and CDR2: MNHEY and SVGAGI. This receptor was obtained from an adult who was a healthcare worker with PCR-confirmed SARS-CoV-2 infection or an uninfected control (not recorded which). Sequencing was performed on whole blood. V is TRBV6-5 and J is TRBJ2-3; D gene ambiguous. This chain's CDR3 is CASSYLASTDTQYF. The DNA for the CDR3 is TGTGCCAGCAGTTACTTGGCTAGCACAGATACGCAGTATTTT.